The 17 T cell receptor beta chains listed next were all sequenced from one sample in a study of cytomegalovirus exposure and HLA in healthy donors. The PCR was carried out with 60 Vbeta primers and 13 Jbeta primers. Sequencing was performed with immunoSEQ multiplex PCR; in TCRdb, only in-frame clones are kept and a portion is missing. Here the sample spans around 70,000 clones, around 84% being singletons. The sequencing sample was made of PBMCs. Receptor source: a woman in her thirties or forties in good health and CMV-seropositive.

The V gene is TRBV27, the J gene TRBJ2-2; 7 positions agree with TRBD2. Germline V CDR1 and CDR2: MNHEY, SMNVEV (reference sequence). V lost 7 bases to trimming and J lost 0 bases; unmatched junction nucleotides: 8. The CDR3 runs to 16 residues. CDR3 sequence: CASTLRRGTNTGELFF. CDR3 nucleotides: TGTGCCAGCACCCTAAGGCGGGGGACGAACACCGGGGAGCTGTTTTTT.

V usage is TRBV11-1 and J usage is TRBJ1-6; 12 nucleotides line up with TRBD1. The CDR3 is made up of 13 amino acids. V lost 7 bases and J lost 10; bases outside the gene matches: 2. Germline V gene lookup returns CDR1 SGHAT and CDR2 FQDESV (reference sequence). This CDR3 reads CASTGTGGSPLHF. CDR3 nucleotides: TGTGCCAGCACCGGGACAGGGGGCTCACCCCTCCACTTT. Using reference TRBV11-1 and TRBJ1-6 for the parts outside the CDR3, the full variable domain is EAEVAQSPRYKITEKSQAVAFWCDPISGHATLYWYRQILGQGPELLVQFQDESVVDDSQLPKDRFSAERLKGVDSTLKIQPAELGDSAMYLCASTGTGGSPLHFGNGTRLTVT.

The chain links TRBV4-3 to TRBJ2-1, with 11 bases fitting TRBD2. The germline V gene encodes CDR1 LGHNA and CDR2 YSLEER. CDR3 size: 17 residues. The J segment lost 3 bases and the V segment lost 2 bases, leaving 6 bases of the junction unmatched. The CDR3 region is CASSQFLAGGYYNEQFF. CDR3 in DNA: TGCGCCAGCAGCCAATTCCTAGCGGGGGGCTACTACAATGAGCAGTTCTTC.

This chain links TRBV30 with TRBJ1-3; TRBD1 might be the D (6 bases). From germline, CDR1 is GTSNPN and CDR2 SVGIG (reference sequence). Deletions cut 5 bases from V and 8 bases from J, with 19 bases between. This CDR3 spans 14 amino acids. The CDR3 is CAWGSGVLGDTIYF. CDR3 bases: TGTGCCTGGGGATCAGGGGTGCTCGGGGACACCATATATTTT.

Only one count was recorded for this clone. The V call is TRBV2, the J call TRBJ1-3; D not certain. V was trimmed by 0 bases and J by 4 bases, leaving 25 bases between them. CDR3 length: 20 residues. The germline gives CDR1 SNHLY, CDR2 FYNNEI. As DNA, the CDR3 is TGTGCCAGCAGTGAAGCTCCTACCCCCTTGACGGCAATAGCAGGAAACACCATATATTTT. Amino acid sequence: CASSEAPTPLTAIAGNTIYF.

This sequence joins TRBV4-2 and TRBJ2-3; TRBD2 matches at 9 bases. V lost 6 bases and J lost 5; bases outside the gene matches: 9. This CDR3 has 15 residues. CDR1 LGHNA and CDR2 YNFKEQ come from the germline V gene. The CDR3 protein is CASSLGSGRRDTQYF. DNA of the CDR3: TGTGCCAGCAGTCTAGGTAGCGGGAGACGAGATACGCAGTATTTT.

The V and J genes are TRBV7-8 and TRBJ1-1, with D unresolved. The CDR3 is 15 amino acids. Between the trimmed V and J ends, which lost 1 base and 1 base, there was a span of 10 bases. CDR1 and CDR2 from the germline V gene are SGHVS and FQNEAQ. DNA of the CDR3: TGTGCCAGCAGCTTAGTTGGTACGGGGAACACTGAAGCTTTCTTT. Its protein is CASSLVGTGNTEAFF.

The V and J genes are TRBV19 and TRBJ1-6; no definite D call. V lost 3 bases and J 8 bases, leaving 8 bases between the germline ends. The germline V gene encodes CDR1 LNHDA and CDR2 SQIVND (reference sequence). The CDR3 contains 13 residues. The CDR3 is CASSMTRDSPLHF. CDR3 nucleotides: TGTGCCAGTAGTATGACCCGGGATTCACCCCTCCACTTT. Looking up the rest from reference TRBV19 and TRBJ1-6 gives the full variable domain: DGGITQSPKYLFRKEGQNVTLSCEQNLNHDAMYWYRQDPGQGLRLIYYSQIVNDFQKGDIAEGYSVSREKKESFPLTVTSAQKNPTAFYLCASSMTRDSPLHFGNGTRLTVT.

The chain combines TRBV6-5 with TRBJ2-7, with D tentatively TRBD2 (6 bases). V lost 0 bases and J 0 bases, leaving 9 bases between the germline ends. The CDR3 consists of 15 residues. Germline CDR1 and CDR2: MNHEY and SVGAGI. The CDR3 bases are TGTGCCAGCAGTTACTCTGGTAGCGGCTCCTACGAGCAGTACTTC. Translation gives CASSYSGSGSYEQYF.

V gene TRBV13 combines with J gene TRBJ2-1, with 7 bases matching TRBD2. The V and J ends lost 5 bases and 9 bases, in that order; junction bases with no gene match: 10. The V gene's germline CDR1 is PRHDT and CDR2 FYEKMQ (reference sequence). The CDR3 contains 14 residues. CDR3 in amino acids: CASSRTRLDSEQFF. In DNA form, the CDR3 reads TGTGCCAGCAGCCGGACTAGATTGGATTCTGAGCAGTTCTTC.

The V gene is TRBV11-2, the J gene TRBJ1-1; possible D gene TRBD1, 6 bases. The CDR3 consists of 15 residues. The V gene lost 5 bases and the J gene lost 4 bases, with 17 bases spanning the gap. The germline V gene encodes CDR1 SGHAT and CDR2 FQNNGV. The CDR3 nucleotides are TGTGCCAGCAGCCTCACAGGGACGGATGGCACTGAAGCTTTCTTT. This gives the protein CASSLTGTDGTEAFF.

This rearrangement joins TRBV28 to TRBJ2-7; D gene uncertain. Looked up from germline, CDR1 is MDHEN and CDR2 is SYDVKM. The V gene lost 2 bases and the J gene lost 3 bases, with 5 bases spanning the gap. The CDR3 consists of 12 residues. The CDR3 DNA sequence: TGTGCCAGCAGTTTAGAGGACTACGAGCAGTACTTC. This encodes CASSLEDYEQYF. The full variable domain, with the rest looked up from reference TRBV28 and TRBJ2-7, is DVKVTQSSRYLVKRTGEKVFLECVQDMDHENMFWYRQDPGLGLRLIYFSYDVKMKEKGDIPEGYSVSREKKERFSLILESASTNQTSMYLCASSLEDYEQYFGPGTRLTVT.

The chain has TRBV5-6 and TRBJ1-5; 8 positions match TRBD1. V shed 3 bases, J shed 7 bases, and the junction held 3 bases outside the gene matches. Germline V lookup: CDR1 SGHDT, CDR2 YYEEEE. The CDR3 runs to 13 residues. The CDR3 nucleotides read TGTGCCAGCAGCTCGTCAGGGGGCCAGCCCCAGCATTTT. Its protein product is CASSSSGGQPQHF.

The genes are TRBV5-5 and TRBJ2-7; TRBD1 matches 8 bases. Per germline, CDR1 SGHKS and CDR2 YYEKEE (reference sequence). The CDR3 runs 15 residues. V shed 5 bases, J shed 0 bases, and the junction held 7 bases outside the gene matches. The CDR3 DNA sequence: TGTGCCAGCAGAATAAGACAGGGGAGCTCCTACGAGCAGTACTTC. Amino acid sequence: CASRIRQGSSYEQYF.

Details on this clone: The sample carries other DNA sequences with the same CDR3. The chain is built from TRBV7-8 and TRBJ1-1, with 11 bases that match TRBD1. The CDR3 is 18 residues long. CDR1 and CDR2 (germline): SGHVS, FQNEAQ. With V trimmed by 6 bases and J by 6 bases, 18 bases remained unmatched. CDR3 amino acids: CASREGPGQGAQGAEAFF. The CDR3 DNA reads as TGTGCCAGCAGGGAAGGACCTGGACAGGGGGCCCAGGGGGCTGAAGCTTTCTTT.

The gene calls are TRBV9 and TRBJ1-2, with 12 bases that match TRBD1. Germline CDR1 SGDLS, CDR2 YYNGEE. Losses at the gene ends were 3 bases for V and 4 bases for J; bases not matched to a gene: 4. The CDR3 is 15 amino acids. DNA for the CDR3: TGTGCCAGCAGCGCCGGGACAGGGGGCATCTATGGCTACACCTTC. Translation gives CASSAGTGGIYGYTF. Filled out from reference TRBV9 and TRBJ1-2, the complete variable domain reads DSGVTQTPKHLITATGQRVTLRCSPRSGDLSVYWYQQSLDQGLQFLIQYYNGEERAKGNILERFSAQQFPDLHSELNLSSLELGDSALYFCASSAGTGGIYGYTFGSGTRLTVV.

The V call is TRBV5-1, the J call TRBJ1-6; no definite D call. In germline, CDR1 is SGHRS, CDR2 YFSETQ. Trimming stripped 0 bases from V and 0 bases from J, with 4 bases between. This CDR3 contains 15 residues. This CDR3 reads CASSLGGSYNSPLHF. CDR3 sequence (DNA): TGCGCCAGCAGCTTGGGCGGCTCCTATAATTCACCCCTCCACTTT.